What follows are 10 T cell receptor beta chains derived from one specimen sequenced in a study of cytotoxic CD8 clonotypes in ibrutinib-treated CLL. Generated by immunoSEQ multiplex PCR, the TCRdb table keeps only in-frame clones and is missing some. The repertoire holds about 39,000 clones, with roughly 65% as singletons. The sample in question was PBMCs, obtained at disease progression, from a patient treated with ibrutinib. The receptor source for this set is a human donor with chronic lymphocytic leukemia.

This clone was observed a few times. The sample holds other DNA sequences that translate to the same CDR3. V gene TRBV28 combines with J gene TRBJ1-5; D might be TRBD1 (6 bases). V was cut by 6 bases and J by 2 bases, with 11 bases left in between. The CDR3 extends over 14 amino acids. Germline V CDR1 and CDR2: MDHEN, SYDVKM. CDR3 sequence reads: CASRPYRGNQPQHF. In DNA form, the CDR3 reads TGTGCCAGCAGACCTTACAGGGGCAATCAGCCCCAGCATTTT.

V is TRBV7-3 and J is TRBJ2-1; 9 bases are a match to TRBD2. CDR3 length: 16 residues. The V and J ends lost 5 bases and 8 bases, in that order; junction bases with no gene match: 13. CDR1 is SGHTA and CDR2 is FQGTGA in the germline V gene. The CDR3 loop reads CASSPSGGRAGDEQFF. The CDR3 DNA is TGTGCCAGCAGCCCCTCGGGCGGGAGGGCGGGAGATGAGCAGTTCTTC.

The J gene is TRBJ2-1, the V gene TRBV30; TRBD1 matches at 8 bases. There are 11 residues in the CDR3. J was trimmed by 10 bases and V by 5 bases; bases with no gene match: 4. CDR1 and CDR2 (germline): GTSNPN, SVGIG (reference sequence). In DNA form, the CDR3 reads TGTGCCTGGGCTCGGGACAGGGAGCAGTTCTTC. Its translation is CAWARDREQFF. Full variable domain (remainder filled in from reference TRBV30 and TRBJ2-1): SQTIHQWPATLVQPVGSPLSLECTVEGTSNPNLYWYRQAAGRGLQLLFYSVGIGQISSEVPQNLSASRPQDRQFILSSKKLLLSDSGFYLCAWARDREQFFGPGTRLTVL.

In its sample, this clone was seen once. This chain uses TRBV30 with TRBJ1-2, with TRBD1 as a possible D gene (6 bases). The ends were cut back, 3 bases at V and 7 bases at J, with 15 bases in the middle. CDR3 length: 13 residues. Germline assignment: CDR1 GTSNPN and CDR2 SVGIG (reference sequence). DNA of the CDR3: TGTGCCTGGAGAAAAGCAGGGGAGGGTGGCTACACCTTC. Translating gives CAWRKAGEGGYTF.

The chain combines TRBV5-1 with TRBJ2-3, with 7 bases identical to TRBD2. J lost 2 bases, V lost 4 bases, and 10 bases had no gene match. The germline gives CDR1 SGHRS, CDR2 YFSETQ. The CDR3 sequence is 16 residues long. CDR3 nucleotide sequence: TGCGCCAGCAGCCCGGGGGGTTCCGGGATCACAGATACGCAGTATTTT. It encodes CASSPGGSGITDTQYF.

The rearrangement uses TRBV9 and TRBJ2-5; D remains unclear. CDR1 is SGDLS, CDR2 YYNGEE, per germline. Trimming cost V 4 bases and J 4 bases, with 14 bases left between them. The CDR3 extends over 14 amino acids. The chain's CDR3 is CASSSYSSGETQYF. CDR3 coding DNA: TGTGCCAGCAGCTCTTACTCCTCTGGAGAGACCCAGTACTTC.

The chain links TRBV7-3 to TRBJ1-2; D gene uncertain. V was trimmed by 5 bases and J by 3 bases, leaving 10 bases between them. This CDR3 contains 13 residues. The V gene's germline CDR1 is SGHTA and CDR2 FQGTGA. The CDR3 spells CASSPGLDYGYTF. The CDR3 coding sequence is TGTGCCAGCAGCCCTGGACTCGACTATGGCTACACCTTC.

This chain uses TRBV7-3 with TRBJ2-7; D assignment may be TRBD1 or TRBD2 (5 bases each). CDR3 length equals 20 residues. V gave up 5 bases and J gave up 0 bases, with 29 bases separating them. Germline CDR1 is SGHTA and CDR2 is FQGTGA. DNA for the CDR3: TGTGCCAGCAGCCACCTGGGACGGCCTCTTACCCGAGATCTCTCCTACGAGCAGTACTTC. This gives the protein CASSHLGRPLTRDLSYEQYF.

The chain's CDR3 is CASSLMSDPGTIFYEQYF. The CDR3 DNA reads as TGTGCCAGCAGCTTAATGAGTGACCCGGGAACAATCTTCTACGAGCAGTACTTC. The rearrangement uses TRBV11-3 and TRBJ2-7; perhaps TRBD2 as D (5 bases). With 2 bases removed from V and 3 bases from J, the gap between germline ends came to 23 bases. The germline CDR1 and CDR2 sequences are SGHNT and YENEEA. The CDR3 contains 18 residues.

In its sample, this clone was seen many times. The chain couples TRBV6-5 to TRBJ2-3; the D is unclear. There are 13 residues in the CDR3. The V gene lost 8 bases and the J gene lost 0 bases, with 9 bases spanning the gap. Germline CDR1 is MNHEY and CDR2 is SVGAGI. CDR3 protein: CASGLWSTDTQYF. The CDR3 nucleotides are TGTGCCAGCGGCCTTTGGAGCACAGATACGCAGTATTTT.